One sample yielded the 5 T cell receptor beta chains listed below, sequenced in a study of cytomegalovirus exposure and HLA in healthy donors. The PCR contained 60 Vbeta and 13 Jbeta primers. Profiled with immunoSEQ multiplex PCR; TCRdb holds only in-frame clones, not every one. The sample consists of 100,000 to 150,000 clones, approximately 81% of them appearing once. Source material: PBMCs. These receptors came from a man aged 18 to 29 in good health and CMV-seropositive.

V and J are TRBV11-2 and TRBJ1-6; TRBD1 matches at 8 bases. The germline V gene encodes CDR1 SGHAT and CDR2 FQNNGV. The CDR3 spans 15 residues. V shed 3 bases, J shed 6 bases, and the junction held 4 bases outside the gene matches. Written as DNA, the CDR3 is TGTGCCAGCAGCTTGCTGACAGGGGCTAATTCACCCCTCCACTTT. This gives the protein CASSLLTGANSPLHF. Combining the CDR3 with reference TRBV11-2 and TRBJ1-6 gives the whole variable domain EAGVAQSPRYKIIEKRQSVAFWCNPISGHATLYWYQQILGQGPKLLIQFQNNGVVDDSQLPKDRFSAERLKGVDSTLKIQPAKLEDSAVYLCASSLLTGANSPLHFGNGTRLTVT.

This clone has only a few counts. The chain couples TRBV7-8 to TRBJ1-2; the D gene is possibly TRBD1 (5 bases). The length of the CDR3 is 14 residues. Germline V gene data show CDR1 as SGHVS and CDR2 as FQNEAQ. The V end lost 5 bases, the J end lost 1 base, and 11 bases lay between the germline ends. CDR3 in amino acids: CASSARQNNYGYTF. The DNA of the CDR3 is TGTGCCAGCAGCGCTCGACAGAATAACTATGGCTACACCTTC.

The chain joins TRBV7-6 to TRBJ2-7; 8 bases are a match to TRBD1. The V gene's germline CDR1 is SGHVS and CDR2 FNYEAQ. V was clipped by 3 bases and J by 3 bases; unmatched bases: 13. This CDR3 spans 17 amino acids. This CDR3 reads CASSLKSGQGVFYEQYF. The DNA of the CDR3 is TGTGCCAGCAGCTTGAAGTCTGGACAGGGAGTCTTCTACGAGCAGTACTTC.

The chain is built from TRBV27 and TRBJ1-2, with 7 bases matching TRBD1. J gave up 3 bases and V 5 bases, and 12 bases lay outside the gene matches. The CDR3 runs to 16 residues. Germline V lookup: CDR1 MNHEY, CDR2 SMNVEV (reference sequence). CDR3 region: CASSAYTGAAHYGYTF. For the CDR3, the DNA is TGTGCCAGCAGTGCATATACAGGGGCCGCTCACTATGGCTACACCTTC.

The table lists this clone with a count of one. The genes are TRBV19 and TRBJ2-7; tentative D call: TRBD1 (7 bases). This CDR3 has 11 amino acids. V gave up 9 bases and J gave up 6 bases, with 12 bases separating them. Germline CDR1 is LNHDA and CDR2 is SQIVND (reference sequence). In DNA, the CDR3 is TGTGCCAGCCGACAGGGAGGCGAGCAGTACTTC. As protein: CASRQGGEQYF.